The entry that follows covers one T cell receptor beta chain sequence. Its target is unknown. This CDR3 contains 14 residues. Germline V lookup: CDR1 SGHVS, CDR2 FNYEAQ. V dropped 1 base and J dropped 5 bases, with 8 bases sitting between them. Repertoires were generated with immunoSEQ multiplex PCR, while TCRdb's copy carries only in-frame clones and drops some. The table records some 70,000 clones, about 88% of them present only once. The data are from a study of T cell clones after liver transplantation. Whole-study context: Post-transplant blood was tracked for graft-donor-reactive T cell clones identified in a pre-transplant mixed lymphocyte reaction.

General study findings and limits: In a couple of subjects, few donor cells limited the measurable donor-reactive repertoire.

Here the sequenced sample was CD4+ T cells from blood, taken before liver transplant. This TCR derives from a human donor who received a liver transplant. The chain recombines TRBV7-6 with TRBJ1-4, with D uncertain. The CDR3 DNA follows: TGTGCCAGCAGCTTAGGGTCCGGGAATGAAAAACTGTTTTTT. Translation: CASSLGSGNEKLFF.